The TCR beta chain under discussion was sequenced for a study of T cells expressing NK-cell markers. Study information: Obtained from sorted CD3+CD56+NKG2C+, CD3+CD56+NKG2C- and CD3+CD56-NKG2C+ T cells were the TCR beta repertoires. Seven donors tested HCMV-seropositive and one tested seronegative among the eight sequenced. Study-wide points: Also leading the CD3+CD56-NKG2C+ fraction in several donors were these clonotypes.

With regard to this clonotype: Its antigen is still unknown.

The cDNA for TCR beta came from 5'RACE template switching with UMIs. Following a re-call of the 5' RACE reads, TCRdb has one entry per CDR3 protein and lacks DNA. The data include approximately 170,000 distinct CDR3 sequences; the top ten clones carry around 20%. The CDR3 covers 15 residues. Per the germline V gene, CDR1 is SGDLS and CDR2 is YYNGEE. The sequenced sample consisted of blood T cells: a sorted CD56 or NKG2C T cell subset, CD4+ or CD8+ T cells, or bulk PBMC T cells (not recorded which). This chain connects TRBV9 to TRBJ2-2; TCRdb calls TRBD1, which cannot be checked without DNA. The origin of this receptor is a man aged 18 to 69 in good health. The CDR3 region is CASSVGQGGTGELFF. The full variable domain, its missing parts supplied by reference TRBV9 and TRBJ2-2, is DSGVTQTPKHLITATGQRVTLRCSPRSGDLSVYWYQQSLDQGLQFLIQYYNGEERAKGNILERFSAQQFPDLHSELNLSSLELGDSALYFCASSVGQGGTGELFFGEGSRLTVL.